Given below is one TCR beta chain in context. Its antigen specificity is not known. Base-call qualities are not available, and no considerably larger clone is one nucleotide away. These data belong to a study of naive and memory T cell subsets listed by TCRdb under 2017. Context from the whole study: The study applied an open-source, UMI-based TCR alpha and beta sequencing pipeline to sorted naive and memory peripheral blood T cell subsets. RNA was DNase-treated and reverse transcribed with TCR constant-region primers, mostly using SuperScript III. IgG serology results and the functional CMV T cell responses were in complete agreement.

Library construction relied on UMI-ligation and nested PCR. The beta constant-region primer was an equimolar mix of two oligonucleotides covering both TRBC1 and TRBC2. Four rounds of PCR were used to amplify ligated cDNA, with nested alpha and beta constant-region primers being used together with the SP2 primer. A single-stranded oligonucleotide containing the SP2 primer and a 12-nucleotide UMI was joined to the 3' end of the cDNA by T4 RNA ligase 1. The ligation reaction was incubated at 16°C for about 20-25 hours. To avoid over-amplification, PCR2 was usually performed as a SYBR Green qPCR and halted once a predetermined threshold was reached. All purifications after the first were performed with Agencourt AMPure XP magnetic beads. Libraries were quantified by Qubit and checked on a TapeStation, with a main peak expected near 650 bp. Pooled libraries were sequenced on an Illumina MiSeq using v2 2x251 paired-end kits, and typically roughly 0.95-2.1 million reads were obtained per sample. Libraries were pooled at 4 nM per sample, and roughly 4.5-7% PhiX was added to improve cluster recognition. Concerning the study's data processing: FASTQ reads processed by Demultiplexor were assigned V and J genes by Decombinator through tag matching that tolerated a single base-pair mismatch. Collapsinator relied on UMIs to fix sequencing errors as well as frequency errors caused by PCR heterogeneity. TCRs were translated and CDR3s were extracted from the conserved cysteine to the FGXG phenylalanine by CDR3Translator, with non-productive sequences being flagged. Repertoires were subsampled to equal numbers of UMI-defined TCRs before Gini, Shannon entropy and inverse Simpson indices were calculated. Clonotype abundance distributions were fitted to a power law by maximum likelihood within the linear range. Similar UMI counts, unique TCR numbers and clonal distributions were obtained with the pipeline and with MIGEC on one naive CD8 sample. A set of roughly 6,600 CMV-associated CDR3 sequences, compiled from VDJdb and a published dataset, was used to search the repertoires. Using fastp trimming at Q25 and MiXCR clonotype assembly, TCRdb reanalyzed the public sequencing data and kept in-frame beta chains. Duplicate CDR3 protein sequences are folded into a single record with the most common DNA and genes. None of the V and J calls come from the authors' own analysis; TCRdb made them. The sample yields over 30,000 distinct CDR3 sequences; about a fifth were counted once. The ten largest clones take up approximately 3.6% of the sample.

Overall results and qualifications from the work: TCR abundance followed a power law whose exponent differed between naive and memory subsets but was consistent across the three individuals. The repertoire findings for the naive and memory subsets could not be validated, as no ground truth was available. In both CD4 and CD8 cells, the Gini index increased while Shannon and inverse Simpson diversity decreased from naive through CM, EM and EMRA. Following error correction, more than 90% of naive TCR sequences occurred only once, which made naive abundance distributions much steeper than those of memory subsets. A clonotype was defined as a single alpha or beta chain sequence rather than as a paired alpha/beta receptor. RNA-based TCR counts may be influenced by expression changes linked to T cell activation and differentiation.

TCR alpha and beta chain libraries were amplified separately from the second PCR step onward. CMV status of each donor was established by measuring IFNgamma production from CD4+ T cells after fresh PBMCs were stimulated overnight with CMV viral lysate. Using Miltenyi beads, CD4 T cells were first positively selected, and CD8 T cells were then positively selected from the CD4-negative fraction. Cells were stained for CD3, CD4, CD8, CD45RA, CD27 and a live/dead dye and were sorted on a BD Aria II into four subsets based on CD45RA and CD27. For sorting, CD45RA-CD27- cells were defined as effector memory cells, while CD45RA+CD27- cells were defined as EMRA cells. A few healthy volunteers provided blood, and the blood of each volunteer was split into CD4 and CD8 T cells and then into four differentiation subsets. Roughly 0.11 L of peripheral blood was collected from each donor, and PBMC were isolated by Ficoll-Paque PLUS density-gradient centrifugation. After sorting, cells were lysed in RLT buffer, RNA was extracted using a Qiagen RNeasy kit, and the extracted RNA was stored at -80 degrees C.

The germline V gene provides CDR1 MDHEN and CDR2 SYDVKM. Trimming costs V 8 bases and J 1 base, and their ends lie 17 bases apart. There are 15 amino acids in the CDR3, from cysteine to phenylalanine inclusive. CDR3 DNA only is kept here, 45 bases in frame from base 1. The rearranged segments are TRBV28 and TRBJ1-1, with the D gene uncertain. The source of this sequence is a human donor in good health. Sequenced sample: effector memory CD4+ T cells from blood. This specimen's cell subset or site label, interpreted: effector memory, CD45RA- CD27-. Here is the DNA: TGTGCCAGCCAAAAATGGGAGGAAGGGAACACTGAAGCTTTCTTT. This encodes CASQKWEEGNTEAFF.